The subject of this entry is one T cell receptor beta chain. There are 14 residues in the CDR3. Per the germline V gene, CDR1 is SGHTA and CDR2 is FQGTGA. V was shortened by 1 base and J by 8 bases, with 12 bases between the two germline ends. These data originate in a study of blood T cell repertoires in COVID-19. Overall study: Acute and convalescent COVID-19 samples came from the United States, Italy and Spain. T cells, B-cell-depleted T cells, or PBMCs supplied cDNA or gDNA.

Original methodology: Counts of nucleated cells, estimated from reference gene primer amplification, were obtained. This table comes from immunoSEQ multiplex PCR, and its TCRdb copy is limited to in-frame clones, with some not included. That table furnishes V, J and clone size, whereas the DNA furnished D and trimming. Of about 160,000 clones in the sample, around 82% are singletons; the top ten hold 6.5% to 8.5%. Followed over time, Seattle patients had been enrolled while infection was active. The sample consisted of peripheral blood. This chain uses TRBV7-3 with TRBJ2-1, with D uncertain. This clonotype was obtained from a woman in her thirties or forties with COVID-19, enrolled during active disease. DNA for the CDR3: TGTGCCAGCAGCTTAAGCCCCCAGGTGGATGAGCAGTTCTTC. The encoded protein is CASSLSPQVDEQFF.